This T cell receptor beta chain was captured in a study of T cells in Graves' hyperthyroidism and ophthalmopathy. Comment on this clonotype: Its cognate antigen is unknown.

V trimming: 0 bases; J trimming: 1 base; junction bases outside the gene matches: 5. This CDR3 is built from 16 residues. Germline V gene sequence: CDR1 DFQATT, CDR2 SNEGSKA (reference sequence). Study-wide results and caveats: Ophthalmopathy and stable hyperthyroidism were told apart by a 13 V-J model.

Amplified TCR beta CDR3 regions came from RNA transcripts. First-round RT-PCR of the TCR CDR3 relied on the HTBI primer set. TCRdb itself ran the multiplex PCR reads through MiXCR, one entry per CDR3 protein. The data contain around 500,000 distinct CDR3 sequences, around 15% of them singletons. The TCR comes from a woman aged 25 to 39 with Graves' ophthalmopathy. Material: blood. The rearrangement links TRBV20-1 to TRBJ2-7; 11 bases match TRBD2. CDR3 coding DNA: TGCAGTGCTAGAGAACCGGGACTAGCGGTGTCCTACGAGCAGTACTTC. Its protein product is CSAREPGLAVSYEQYF.